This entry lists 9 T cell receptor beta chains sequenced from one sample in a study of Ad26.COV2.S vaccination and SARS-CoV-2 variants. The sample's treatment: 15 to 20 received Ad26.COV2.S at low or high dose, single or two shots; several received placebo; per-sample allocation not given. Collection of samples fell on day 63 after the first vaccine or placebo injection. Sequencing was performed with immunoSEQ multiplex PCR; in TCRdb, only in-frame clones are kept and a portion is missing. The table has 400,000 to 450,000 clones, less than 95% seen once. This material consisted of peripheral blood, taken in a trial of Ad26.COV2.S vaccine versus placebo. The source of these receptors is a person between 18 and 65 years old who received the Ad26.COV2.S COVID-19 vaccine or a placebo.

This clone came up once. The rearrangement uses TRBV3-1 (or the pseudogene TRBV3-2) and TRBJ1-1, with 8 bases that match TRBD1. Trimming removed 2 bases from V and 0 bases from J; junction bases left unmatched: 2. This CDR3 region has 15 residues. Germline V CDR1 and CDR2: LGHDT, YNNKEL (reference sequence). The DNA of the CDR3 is TGTGCCAGCAGCCAAAGACAGGGGATGAACACTGAAGCTTTCTTT. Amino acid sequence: CASSQRQGMNTEAFF.

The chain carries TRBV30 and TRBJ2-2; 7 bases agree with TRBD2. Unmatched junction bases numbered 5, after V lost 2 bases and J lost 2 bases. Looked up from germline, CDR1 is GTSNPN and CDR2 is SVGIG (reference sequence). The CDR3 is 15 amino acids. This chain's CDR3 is CAWSYRTSNTGELFF. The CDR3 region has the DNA TGTGCCTGGAGTTATAGGACTAGTAACACCGGGGAGCTGTTTTTT.

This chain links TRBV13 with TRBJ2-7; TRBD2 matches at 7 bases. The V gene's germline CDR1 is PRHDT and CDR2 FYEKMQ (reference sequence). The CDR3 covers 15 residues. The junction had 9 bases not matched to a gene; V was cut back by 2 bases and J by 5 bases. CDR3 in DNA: TGTGCCAGCAGCTTATTCGCGGGAGCGGTGCACGAGCAGTACTTC. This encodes CASSLFAGAVHEQYF.

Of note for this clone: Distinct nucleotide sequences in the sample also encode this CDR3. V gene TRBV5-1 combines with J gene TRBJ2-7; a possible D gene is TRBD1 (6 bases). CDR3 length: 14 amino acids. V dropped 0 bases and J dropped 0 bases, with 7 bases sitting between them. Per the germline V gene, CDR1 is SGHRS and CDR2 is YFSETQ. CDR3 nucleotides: TGCGCCAGCAGCTTGGTAGGGGGCTCCTACGAGCAGTACTTC. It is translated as CASSLVGGSYEQYF.

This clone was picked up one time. Here the CDR3 reads CASSRDRGTAHEQYF. DNA of the CDR3: TGTGCCAGCAGCCGTGACAGGGGGACGGCCCACGAGCAGTACTTC. The rearrangement uses TRBV14 and TRBJ2-7; 9 bases line up with TRBD1. Germline CDR1 and CDR2: SGHDN and FVKESK. This CDR3 contains 15 residues. The J segment lost 5 bases and the V segment lost 4 bases, leaving 9 bases of the junction unmatched. The full variable domain, its missing parts supplied by reference TRBV14 and TRBJ2-7, is EAGVTQFPSHSVIEKGQTVTLRCDPISGHDNLYWYRRVMGKEIKFLLHFVKESKQDESGMPNNRFLAERTGGTYSTLKVQPAELEDSGVYFCASSRDRGTAHEQYFGPGTRLTVT.

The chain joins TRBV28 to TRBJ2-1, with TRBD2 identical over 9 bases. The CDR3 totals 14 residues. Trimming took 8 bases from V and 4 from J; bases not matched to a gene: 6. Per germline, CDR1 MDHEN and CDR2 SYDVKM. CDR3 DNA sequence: TGTGCCAGCCGTAGACTAGCGGCTTACAATGAGCAGTTCTTC. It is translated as CASRRLAAYNEQFF.

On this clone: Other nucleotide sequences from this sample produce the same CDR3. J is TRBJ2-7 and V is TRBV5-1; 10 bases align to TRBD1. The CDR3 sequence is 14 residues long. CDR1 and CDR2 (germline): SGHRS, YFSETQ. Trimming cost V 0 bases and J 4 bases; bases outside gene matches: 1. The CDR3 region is CASSLEDRGYEQYF. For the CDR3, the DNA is TGCGCCAGCAGCTTGGAGGACAGGGGGTACGAGCAGTACTTC.

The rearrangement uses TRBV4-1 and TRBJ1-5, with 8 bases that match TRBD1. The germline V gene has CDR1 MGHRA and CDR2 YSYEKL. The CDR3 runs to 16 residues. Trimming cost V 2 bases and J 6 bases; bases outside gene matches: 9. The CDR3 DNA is TGCGCCAGCAGCCAACCGGGACAGGTCTTGGGTCAGCCCCAGCATTTT. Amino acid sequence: CASSQPGQVLGQPQHF.

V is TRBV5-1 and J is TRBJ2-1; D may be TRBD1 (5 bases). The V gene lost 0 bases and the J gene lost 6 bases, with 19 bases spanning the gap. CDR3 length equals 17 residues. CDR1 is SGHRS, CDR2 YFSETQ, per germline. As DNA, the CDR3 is TGCGCCAGCAGCTTGGTCAGGGTGTCCCCCCCTGGCAATGAGCAGTTCTTC. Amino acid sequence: CASSLVRVSPPGNEQFF.